This record concerns one T cell receptor (beta chain) sequence. Antigen: not known. The sample is drawn from a study of blood T cells in healthy people across ages. General observations from the study: Significant beta diversity loss was already apparent by age approximately 42, declining roughly linearly.

It was with a sample-barcoded 5' primer and a J-beta primer mix that a second PCR of roughly 6 to 12 cycles was run. TCRdb reprocessed the 5' RACE reads via MiXCR and lists one record per CDR3 protein. Of approximately 1.5 million distinct CDR3 sequences in the sample, 30% to 35% were seen once. Sequenced material: blood. This clonotype was obtained from a woman aged 30 to 39 in good health.

The CDR3 here is CSAGAGEAYEQYF. The CDR3 DNA sequence: TGCAGTGCCGGGGCGGGGGAGGCATACGAGCAGTACTTC. The chain recombines TRBV20-1 with TRBJ2-7, with TRBD2 matching over 7 bases. CDR3 size: 13 residues. Germline CDR1 DFQATT, CDR2 SNEGSKA (reference sequence). The V gene end was trimmed by 6 bases and the J gene end by 4 bases; junction bases not matched to a gene: 9.